This is a list of T cell receptor beta chains from one sample in a study of cytomegalovirus exposure and HLA in healthy donors. Sequenced by immunoSEQ multiplex PCR; TCRdb stores in-frame clones only, minus some. The table lists approximately 200,000 clones, roughly 75% of them singletons, with about 5% in the top ten. The sample comprised PBMCs. These receptors were taken from a man aged 25 to 40 in good health and CMV-seropositive. The CDR3 runs from the conserved cysteine through the conserved F or W. A D gene is named only where the DNA matches it firmly. The size of a clone is reported for some rows only, either as once, few or many, or as a class for expanded clones.

TRBD1	.	TRBJ2-7	TRBV9	CASSTRTGAYEQYF	TGTGCCAGCAGTACCCGGACAGGAGCCTACGAGCAGTACTTC
.	.	TRBJ1-3	TRBV29-1	CSVEDRGQPGNTIYF	TGCAGCGTTGAAGATCGAGGACAGCCTGGAAACACCATATATTTT
.	few	TRBJ2-3	TRBV7-2	CASSSRTGLNTQYF	TGTGCCAGCAGCTCTAGGACAGGACTAAATACGCAGTATTTT
TRBD1	once	TRBJ1-5	TRBV6-4	CASSRDSNSNQPQHF	TGTGCCAGCAGCCGGGACAGTAATAGCAATCAGCCCCAGCATTTT
.	.	TRBJ1-1	TRBV7-9	CSSGGEGGIFEVTEAFF	TGTTCCAGCGGCGGGGAGGGGGGAATTTTCGAGGTCACTGAAGCTTTCTTT
.	.	TRBJ1-1	TRBV6-1	CASSDLQGWSRDTEAFF	TGTGCCAGCAGTGATCTACAGGGCTGGAGTCGGGACACTGAAGCTTTCTTT
TRBD1	.	TRBJ1-2	TRBV4-2	CASSQDTLATGLNYGYTF	TGTGCCAGCAGCCAAGATACCCTCGCGACAGGGCTCAACTATGGCTACACCTTC
TRBD1	.	TRBJ2-1	TRBV7-9	CASRFGQGPLSYNEQFF	TGTGCCAGCAGATTCGGACAGGGTCCCTTATCCTACAATGAGCAGTTCTTC
.	.	TRBJ1-1	TRBV28	CASSGGLGRRAFF	TGTGCCAGCTCGGGGGGCCTAGGTAGGAGAGCTTTCTTT
TRBD2	.	TRBJ2-2	TRBV5-4	CASSPLLAGANTGELFF	TGTGCCAGCAGCCCCCTACTAGCGGGTGCGAACACCGGGGAGCTGTTTTTT
TRBD1	.	TRBJ1-5	TRBV5-5	CASSPHTGGHQPQHF	TGTGCCAGCAGCCCACATACAGGGGGCCATCAGCCCCAGCATTTT
TRBD2	.	TRBJ2-7	TRBV2	CASLGGGYEQYF	TGTGCCAGCTTGGGGGGGGGCTACGAGCAGTACTTC
TRBD2	once	TRBJ2-3	TRBV5-1	CASSFGGRGTDTQYF	TGCGCCAGCAGCTTCGGCGGGAGGGGCACAGATACGCAGTATTTT
.	.	TRBJ2-7	TRBV7-2	CASSPTYYEQYF	TGTGCCAGCAGTCCCACCTACTACGAGCAGTACTTC
.	.	TRBJ2-6	TRBV19	CASIDSSGANVLTF	TGTGCCAGTATAGACTCCTCTGGGGCCAACGTCCTGACTTTC
TRBD1	.	TRBJ2-7	TRBV6-6	CASSKRTGTSEQYF	TGTGCCAGCAGTAAACGGACAGGGACTTCCGAGCAGTACTTC